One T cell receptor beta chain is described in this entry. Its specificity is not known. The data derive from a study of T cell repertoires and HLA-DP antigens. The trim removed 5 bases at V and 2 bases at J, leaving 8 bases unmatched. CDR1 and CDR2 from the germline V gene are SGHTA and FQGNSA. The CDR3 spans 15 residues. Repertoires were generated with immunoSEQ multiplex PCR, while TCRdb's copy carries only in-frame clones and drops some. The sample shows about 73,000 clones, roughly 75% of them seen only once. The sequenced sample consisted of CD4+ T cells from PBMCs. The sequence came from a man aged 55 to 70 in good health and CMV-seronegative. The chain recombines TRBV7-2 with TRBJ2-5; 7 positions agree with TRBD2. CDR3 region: CASSPRGTTQETQYF. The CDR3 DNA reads TGTGCCAGCAGCCCCCGGGGGACTACACAAGAGACCCAGTACTTC.